A selection of T cell receptor beta chains follows, all from one sample in a study of blood T cell repertoires in COVID-19. Some clones are missing from TCRdb's copy, which holds only in-frame ones; the method was immunoSEQ multiplex PCR. The sample includes some 490,000 clones, 70% to 90% of them seen just once. Sequenced: peripheral blood. These receptors originate from a human donor in a cohort sampled during active COVID-19. Each CDR3 is given with its conserved first and last residue. A D gene is named only where the DNA matches it firmly. The size of a clone is reported for some rows only, either as once, few or many, or as a class for expanded clones.

abundance: few
d_gene: .
v_gene: TRBV6-1
j_gene: TRBJ1-5
CDR3aa: CASSEAAGRNQPQHF
CDR3nt: TGTGCCAGCAGTGAAGCGGCAGGGAGGAATCAGCCCCAGCATTTT

abundance: .
d_gene: .
v_gene: TRBV19
j_gene: TRBJ1-4
CDR3aa: CASSIGETNEKLFF
CDR3nt: TGTGCCAGTAGTATCGGAGAAACTAATGAAAAACTGTTTTTT

abundance: .
d_gene: TRBD1
v_gene: TRBV7-2
j_gene: TRBJ2-6
CDR3aa: CASSLSRGQGSGANVLTF
CDR3nt: TGTGCCAGCAGCTTGAGCCGGGGACAGGGCTCTGGGGCCAACGTCCTGACTTTC

abundance: .
d_gene: TRBD1
v_gene: TRBV7-8
j_gene: TRBJ2-3
CDR3aa: CASSSGQGLTDTQYF
CDR3nt: TGTGCCAGCAGCTCCGGACAGGGGCTCACAGATACGCAGTATTTT

abundance: .
d_gene: .
v_gene: TRBV7-3
j_gene: TRBJ2-3
CDR3aa: CASRQSSTDTQYF
CDR3nt: TGTGCCAGCCGACAGTCTAGCACAGATACGCAGTATTTT

abundance: .
d_gene: .
v_gene: TRBV28
j_gene: TRBJ1-5
CDR3aa: CASSSPQDGNQPQHF
CDR3nt: TGTGCCAGCAGCTCCCCACAGGATGGCAATCAGCCCCAGCATTTT

abundance: .
d_gene: TRBD2
v_gene: TRBV5-1
j_gene: TRBJ2-7
CDR3aa: CASSPELAGPYEQYF
CDR3nt: TGCGCCAGCAGCCCAGAACTAGCGGGCCCCTACGAGCAGTACTTC

abundance: .
d_gene: TRBD2
v_gene: TRBV3-1/TRBV3-2
j_gene: TRBJ2-2
CDR3aa: CASSQDWASGNTGELFF
CDR3nt: TGTGCCAGCAGCCAAGATTGGGCTAGCGGGAACACCGGGGAGCTGTTTTTT

abundance: .
d_gene: TRBD2
v_gene: TRBV4-1
j_gene: TRBJ2-1
CDR3aa: CASSRGTSGSDSSYNEQFF
CDR3nt: TGCGCCAGCAGCCGCGGGACTAGCGGGAGTGACTCCTCCTACAATGAGCAGTTCTTC

abundance: .
d_gene: .
v_gene: TRBV7-9
j_gene: TRBJ2-7
CDR3aa: CASSLSGLSYEQYF
CDR3nt: TGTGCCAGCAGCTTGTCAGGGCTATCCTACGAGCAGTACTTC

abundance: many
d_gene: .
v_gene: TRBV27
j_gene: TRBJ1-2
CDR3aa: CASSLKGFTYGYTF
CDR3nt: TGTGCCAGCAGTTTAAAGGGGTTTACCTATGGCTACACCTTC

abundance: .
d_gene: TRBD2
v_gene: TRBV30
j_gene: TRBJ2-5
CDR3aa: CAWNRGVSQETQYF
CDR3nt: TGTGCCTGGAATCGGGGGGTGTCCCAAGAGACCCAGTACTTC

abundance: .
d_gene: TRBD1
v_gene: TRBV19
j_gene: TRBJ1-4
CDR3aa: CASKGTAFATNEKLFF
CDR3nt: TGTGCCAGTAAAGGGACAGCTTTTGCAACTAATGAAAAACTGTTTTTT

abundance: .
d_gene: .
v_gene: TRBV12-5
j_gene: TRBJ2-1
CDR3aa: CASGFQGLRSYNEQFF
CDR3nt: TGTGCTAGTGGTTTCCAGGGACTTCGCTCCTACAATGAGCAGTTCTTC

abundance: .
d_gene: TRBD1
v_gene: TRBV5-1
j_gene: TRBJ2-7
CDR3aa: CASSPDRGTGEQYF
CDR3nt: TGCGCCAGCAGCCCAGACAGGGGGACGGGCGAGCAGTACTTC

abundance: .
d_gene: TRBD2
v_gene: TRBV11-3
j_gene: TRBJ2-1
CDR3aa: CASSATSGRAVHEQFF
CDR3nt: TGTGCCAGCAGCGCCACTAGCGGGAGGGCCGTTCATGAGCAGTTCTTC

abundance: .
d_gene: TRBD2
v_gene: TRBV18
j_gene: TRBJ2-1
CDR3aa: CASSPESGSYNEQFF
CDR3nt: TGTGCCAGCTCACCAGAAAGCGGGAGCTACAATGAGCAGTTCTTC

abundance: .
d_gene: .
v_gene: TRBV19
j_gene: TRBJ2-7
CDR3aa: CASSIVQDSYEQYF
CDR3nt: TGTGCCAGTAGTATAGTACAGGACTCCTACGAGCAGTACTTC

abundance: .
d_gene: .
v_gene: TRBV25-1
j_gene: TRBJ1-1
CDR3aa: CASSEQGSKKAFF
CDR3nt: TGTGCCAGCAGTGAACAGGGATCCAAAAAAGCTTTCTTT

abundance: .
d_gene: .
v_gene: TRBV5-4
j_gene: TRBJ2-7
CDR3aa: CASSWDFYEQYF
CDR3nt: TGTGCCAGCAGCTGGGACTTCTACGAGCAGTACTTC

abundance: once
d_gene: .
v_gene: TRBV9
j_gene: TRBJ2-3
CDR3aa: CASSVFPSTDTQYF
CDR3nt: TGTGCCAGCAGCGTTTTCCCTTCCACAGATACGCAGTATTTT

abundance: .
d_gene: TRBD1
v_gene: TRBV12-5
j_gene: TRBJ1-2
CDR3aa: CASGFRTGTYGYTF
CDR3nt: TGTGCTAGTGGTTTCCGGACAGGGACCTATGGCTACACCTTC

abundance: once
d_gene: TRBD1
v_gene: TRBV2
j_gene: TRBJ1-1
CDR3aa: CASSARQGWDTEAFF
CDR3nt: TGTGCCAGCAGTGCCAGACAGGGGTGGGACACTGAAGCTTTCTTT

abundance: .
d_gene: .
v_gene: TRBV6-2/TRBV6-3
j_gene: TRBJ2-1
CDR3aa: CASSYGQYNEQFF
CDR3nt: TGTGCCAGCAGTTACGGGCAGTACAATGAGCAGTTCTTC

abundance: .
d_gene: .
v_gene: TRBV7-3
j_gene: TRBJ2-5
CDR3aa: CASSLTRDSGSGTQYF
CDR3nt: TGTGCCAGCAGCTTAACACGGGACTCGGGGTCGGGGACCCAGTACTTC

abundance: .
d_gene: .
v_gene: TRBV5-5
j_gene: TRBJ1-5
CDR3aa: CASSPSHEGYQPQHF
CDR3nt: TGTGCCAGCAGCCCGTCTCATGAGGGATATCAGCCCCAGCATTTT

abundance: .
d_gene: .
v_gene: TRBV20-1
j_gene: TRBJ1-5
CDR3aa: CSASAPGGAGLSNQPQHF
CDR3nt: TGCAGTGCTAGTGCTCCGGGAGGGGCTGGGTTGAGCAATCAGCCCCAGCATTTT

abundance: .
d_gene: TRBD1
v_gene: TRBV12-5
j_gene: TRBJ2-7
CDR3aa: CASGKGQGADSPYEQYF
CDR3nt: TGTGCTAGTGGGAAAGGACAGGGGGCGGATTCCCCCTACGAGCAGTACTTC

abundance: .
d_gene: .
v_gene: TRBV7-3
j_gene: TRBJ2-1
CDR3aa: CASSDTSPSPTNEQFF
CDR3nt: TGTGCCAGCAGTGACACGTCGCCTAGCCCAACAAATGAGCAGTTCTTC

abundance: .
d_gene: TRBD2
v_gene: TRBV30
j_gene: TRBJ2-3
CDR3aa: CACSAGVTDTQYF
CDR3nt: TGTGCCTGCTCAGCGGGAGTGACAGATACGCAGTATTTT

abundance: .
d_gene: TRBD2
v_gene: TRBV5-1
j_gene: TRBJ2-3
CDR3aa: CASSLSWTSGSTDTQYF
CDR3nt: TGCGCCAGCAGCTTGAGTTGGACTAGCGGGAGCACAGATACGCAGTATTTT

abundance: .
d_gene: TRBD1
v_gene: TRBV30
j_gene: TRBJ1-1
CDR3aa: CAWRDRGPWATEAFF
CDR3nt: TGTGCCTGGAGGGACAGGGGCCCCTGGGCCACTGAAGCTTTCTTT

abundance: .
d_gene: .
v_gene: TRBV15
j_gene: TRBJ1-4
CDR3aa: CATSVSGARKKLFF
CDR3nt: TGTGCCACCAGCGTATCAGGGGCGCGGAAAAAACTGTTTTTT

abundance: .
d_gene: .
v_gene: TRBV30
j_gene: TRBJ2-1
CDR3aa: CAWKGEWYNEQFF
CDR3nt: TGTGCCTGGAAGGGGGAGTGGTACAATGAGCAGTTCTTC

abundance: .
d_gene: .
v_gene: TRBV14
j_gene: TRBJ2-1
CDR3aa: CASSSRQKEQFF
CDR3nt: TGTGCCAGCAGCTCTCGACAGAAGGAGCAGTTCTTC

abundance: .
d_gene: TRBD1
v_gene: TRBV27
j_gene: TRBJ2-7
CDR3aa: CASSLTGQPYPYEQYF
CDR3nt: TGTGCCAGCAGTCTTACGGGACAGCCTTACCCCTACGAGCAGTACTTC

abundance: .
d_gene: TRBD1
v_gene: TRBV5-4
j_gene: TRBJ2-7
CDR3aa: CASSLPDRAYEQYF
CDR3nt: TGTGCCAGCAGCTTACCGGACAGGGCCTACGAGCAGTACTTC

abundance: .
d_gene: TRBD2
v_gene: TRBV7-2
j_gene: TRBJ2-5
CDR3aa: CASSAETSGRAGTQYF
CDR3nt: TGTGCCAGCAGCGCAGAGACTAGCGGGAGGGCCGGGACCCAGTACTTC

abundance: once
d_gene: .
v_gene: TRBV7-9
j_gene: TRBJ1-1
CDR3aa: CASSLGKAGLPEAFF
CDR3nt: TGTGCCAGCAGCTTAGGGAAGGCAGGCCTACCTGAAGCTTTCTTT

abundance: once
d_gene: TRBD1
v_gene: TRBV5-4
j_gene: TRBJ2-1
CDR3aa: CASSRSGTGVTRNEQFF
CDR3nt: TGTGCCAGCAGCCGGAGCGGGACAGGGGTTACTCGCAATGAGCAGTTCTTC

abundance: .
d_gene: .
v_gene: TRBV3-1/TRBV3-2
j_gene: TRBJ2-7
CDR3aa: CASSLRGEQYF
CDR3nt: TGTGCCAGCAGCCTGAGAGGCGAGCAGTACTTC

abundance: .
d_gene: TRBD1
v_gene: TRBV5-8
j_gene: TRBJ1-5
CDR3aa: CASRLRAGGDQPQHF
CDR3nt: TGTGCCAGCAGATTGAGGGCAGGGGGCGATCAGCCCCAGCATTTT

abundance: .
d_gene: .
v_gene: TRBV6-4
j_gene: TRBJ2-1
CDR3aa: CASSPSRLGTSSQFF
CDR3nt: TGTGCCAGCAGTCCGTCCAGACTAGGTACTTCGTCCCAGTTCTTC

abundance: .
d_gene: .
v_gene: TRBV7-6
j_gene: TRBJ2-2
CDR3aa: CASSLQVDTGELFF
CDR3nt: TGTGCCAGCAGCCTACAGGTGGACACCGGGGAGCTGTTTTTT

abundance: .
d_gene: .
v_gene: TRBV6-5
j_gene: TRBJ2-5
CDR3aa: CASSQEGAETQYF
CDR3nt: TGTGCCAGCTCTCAGGAGGGGGCAGAGACCCAGTACTTC

abundance: .
d_gene: TRBD2
v_gene: TRBV25-1
j_gene: TRBJ2-7
CDR3aa: CASSPRTSGSYEQYF
CDR3nt: TGTGCCAGCAGCCCCAGGACTAGCGGCTCCTACGAGCAGTACTTC

abundance: .
d_gene: TRBD1
v_gene: TRBV28
j_gene: TRBJ1-5
CDR3aa: CASLTSRQGGQPQHF
CDR3nt: TGTGCCAGCCTCACCTCCCGACAGGGTGGGCAGCCCCAGCATTTT

abundance: once
d_gene: TRBD1
v_gene: TRBV2
j_gene: TRBJ1-1
CDR3aa: CASSIGQGNAEAFF
CDR3nt: TGTGCCAGCAGCATTGGACAGGGGAACGCTGAAGCTTTCTTT

abundance: few
d_gene: .
v_gene: TRBV29-1
j_gene: TRBJ1-2
CDR3aa: CSVDSYRQSNYGYTF
CDR3nt: TGCAGCGTTGATTCTTATCGACAATCTAACTATGGCTACACCTTC

abundance: .
d_gene: TRBD1
v_gene: TRBV25-1
j_gene: TRBJ1-1
CDR3aa: CASSESGGRTEAFF
CDR3nt: TGTGCCAGCAGTGAGTCAGGGGGGCGAACTGAAGCTTTCTTT

abundance: .
d_gene: TRBD2
v_gene: TRBV19
j_gene: TRBJ2-1
CDR3aa: CASSIGGLAGGIEQFF
CDR3nt: TGTGCCAGTAGTATAGGGGGACTAGCGGGAGGCATTGAGCAGTTCTTC

abundance: once
d_gene: TRBD2
v_gene: TRBV7-3
j_gene: TRBJ2-7
CDR3aa: CASSAQFGGRDNYEQYF
CDR3nt: TGTGCCAGCAGCGCCCAATTTGGCGGGAGGGACAACTACGAGCAGTACTTC

abundance: .
d_gene: .
v_gene: TRBV19
j_gene: TRBJ1-1
CDR3aa: CASSIEQNTEAFF
CDR3nt: TGTGCCAGTAGTATTGAGCAGAACACTGAAGCTTTCTTT

abundance: .
d_gene: TRBD1
v_gene: TRBV5-1
j_gene: TRBJ1-3
CDR3aa: CASSQGTAGNTIYF
CDR3nt: TGCGCCAGCAGCCAGGGGACAGCTGGAAACACCATATATTTT